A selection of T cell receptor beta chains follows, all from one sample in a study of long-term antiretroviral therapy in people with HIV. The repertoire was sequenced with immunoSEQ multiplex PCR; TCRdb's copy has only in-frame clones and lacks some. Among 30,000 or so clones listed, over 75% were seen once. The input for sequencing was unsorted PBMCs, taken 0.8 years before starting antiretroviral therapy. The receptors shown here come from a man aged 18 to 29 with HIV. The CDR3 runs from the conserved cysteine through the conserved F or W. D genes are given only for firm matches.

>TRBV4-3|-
CASSQDPPGLVLGEQYF
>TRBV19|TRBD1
CASSARTGAGHQPQHF
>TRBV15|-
CATSRETVSNQPQHF
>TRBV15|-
CATSREGGSTEAFF
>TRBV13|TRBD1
CASHAGQVVYGYTF
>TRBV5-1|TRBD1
CASSPGTGITDTQYF
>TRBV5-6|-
CASSADGNTEAFF
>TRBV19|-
CASSIGVGSGELFF
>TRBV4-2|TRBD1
CASSQETGALAGYTF
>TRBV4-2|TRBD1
CASSRPAGTGSSSYNEQFF
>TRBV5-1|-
CASSPRGEKNTGELFF
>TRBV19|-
CASSTVPGVGYTF
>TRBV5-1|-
CASSPQPGDEETQYF
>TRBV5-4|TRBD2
CASKASGGYEQYF
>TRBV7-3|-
CASSPHGTTGVGSYNEQFF
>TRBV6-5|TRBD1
CASSPRTGTGNTIYF
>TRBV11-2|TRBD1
CASSWDRSSYEQYF
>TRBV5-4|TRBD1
CASSPGGTGNTIYF
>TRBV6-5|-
CASIGADSSTGELFF
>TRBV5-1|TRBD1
CASSLRSGTGVHEQYF
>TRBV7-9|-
CASSFEDDEKLFF
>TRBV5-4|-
CASSLGGGTRDTEAFF
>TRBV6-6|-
CASSPLGVLEEKLFF
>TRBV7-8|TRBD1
CASSFGLLDRENNEQFF
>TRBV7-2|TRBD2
CASSSPPGGRTDTQYF
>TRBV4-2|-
CASSPLGGLSYNEQFF